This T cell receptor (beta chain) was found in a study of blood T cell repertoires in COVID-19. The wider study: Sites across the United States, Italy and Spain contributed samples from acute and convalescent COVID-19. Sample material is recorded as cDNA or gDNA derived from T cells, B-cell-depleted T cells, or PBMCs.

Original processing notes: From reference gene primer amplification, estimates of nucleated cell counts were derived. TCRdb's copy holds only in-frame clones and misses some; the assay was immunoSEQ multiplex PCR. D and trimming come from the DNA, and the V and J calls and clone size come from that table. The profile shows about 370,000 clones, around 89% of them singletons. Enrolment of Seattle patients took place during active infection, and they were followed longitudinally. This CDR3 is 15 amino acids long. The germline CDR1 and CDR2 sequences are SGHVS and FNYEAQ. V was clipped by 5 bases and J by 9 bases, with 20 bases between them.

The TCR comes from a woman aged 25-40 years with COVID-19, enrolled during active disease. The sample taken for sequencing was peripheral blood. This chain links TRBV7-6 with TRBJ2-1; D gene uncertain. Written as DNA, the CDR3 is TGTGCCAGCAGCACTACCAATCATTGGTTGGGTGAGCAGTTCTTC. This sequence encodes CASSTTNHWLGEQFF.